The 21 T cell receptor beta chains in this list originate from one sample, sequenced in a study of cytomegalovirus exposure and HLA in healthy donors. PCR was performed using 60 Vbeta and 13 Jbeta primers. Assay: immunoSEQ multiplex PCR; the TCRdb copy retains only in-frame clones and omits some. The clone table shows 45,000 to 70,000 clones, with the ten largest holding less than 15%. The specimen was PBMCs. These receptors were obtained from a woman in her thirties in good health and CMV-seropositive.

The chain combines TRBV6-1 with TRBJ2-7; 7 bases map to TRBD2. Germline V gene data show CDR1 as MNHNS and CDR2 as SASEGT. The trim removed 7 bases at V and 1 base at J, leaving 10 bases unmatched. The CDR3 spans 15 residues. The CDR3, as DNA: TGTGCCAGCACCCTCCTGAGCGGGACTTCCTACGAGCAGTACTTC. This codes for CASTLLSGTSYEQYF.

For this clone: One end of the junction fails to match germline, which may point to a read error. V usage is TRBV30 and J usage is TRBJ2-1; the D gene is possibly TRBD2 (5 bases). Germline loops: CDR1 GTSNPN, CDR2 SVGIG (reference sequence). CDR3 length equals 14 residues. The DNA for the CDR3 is TGTGCCTGGAGTTTAGGGAGCTCCGACAATGAGCAGTTCTTC. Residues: CAWSLGSSDNEQFF.

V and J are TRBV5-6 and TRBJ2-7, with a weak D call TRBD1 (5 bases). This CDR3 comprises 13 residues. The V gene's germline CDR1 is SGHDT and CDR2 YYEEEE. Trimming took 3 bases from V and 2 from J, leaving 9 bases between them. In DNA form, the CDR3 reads TGTGCCAGCAGCTACCCAGGGACCTACGAGCAGTACTTC. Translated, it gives CASSYPGTYEQYF.

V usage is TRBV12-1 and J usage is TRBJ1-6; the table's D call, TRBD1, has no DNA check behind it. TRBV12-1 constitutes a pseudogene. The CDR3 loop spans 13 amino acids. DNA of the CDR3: TGTGCCAGCAGCTTTGGTTGGACAAAACCCCTCCACTTT. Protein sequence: CASSFGWTKPLHF.

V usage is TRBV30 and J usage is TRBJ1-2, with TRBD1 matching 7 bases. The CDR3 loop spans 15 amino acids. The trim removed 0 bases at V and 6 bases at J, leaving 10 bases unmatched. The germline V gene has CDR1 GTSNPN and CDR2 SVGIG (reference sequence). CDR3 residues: CAWSVGAGGGHGYTF. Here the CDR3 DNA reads TGTGCCTGGAGTGTAGGGGCAGGGGGAGGCCATGGCTACACCTTC.

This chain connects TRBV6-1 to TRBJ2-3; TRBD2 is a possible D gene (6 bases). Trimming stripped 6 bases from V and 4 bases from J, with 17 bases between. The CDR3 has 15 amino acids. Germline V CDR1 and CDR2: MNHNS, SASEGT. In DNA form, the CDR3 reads TGTGCCAGCAGGTCGGAGGAGGGCCAGGCAGATACGCAGTATTTT. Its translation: CASRSEEGQADTQYF.

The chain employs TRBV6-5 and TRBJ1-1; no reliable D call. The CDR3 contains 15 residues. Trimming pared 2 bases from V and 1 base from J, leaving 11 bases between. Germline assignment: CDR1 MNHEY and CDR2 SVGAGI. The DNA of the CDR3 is TGTGCCAGCAGTTACGGAGGTTTCCAGAACACTGAAGCTTTCTTT. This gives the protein CASSYGGFQNTEAFF.

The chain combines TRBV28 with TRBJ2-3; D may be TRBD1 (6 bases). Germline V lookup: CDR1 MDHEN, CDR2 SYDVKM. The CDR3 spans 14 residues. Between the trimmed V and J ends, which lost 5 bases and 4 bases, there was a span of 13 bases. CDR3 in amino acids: CASSTGLRSDTQYF. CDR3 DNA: TGTGCCAGCAGTACAGGGCTACGATCAGATACGCAGTATTTT.

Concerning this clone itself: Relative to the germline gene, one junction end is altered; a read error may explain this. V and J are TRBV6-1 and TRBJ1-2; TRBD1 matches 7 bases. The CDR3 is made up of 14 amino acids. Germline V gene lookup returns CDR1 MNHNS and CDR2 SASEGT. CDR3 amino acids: CASTAGQNVHGYTF. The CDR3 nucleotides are TGTGCCAGCACGGCGGGACAGAACGTTCATGGCTACACCTTT.

Written as DNA, the CDR3 is TGTGCCAGCAGCCAAGCCCTGGGGGCGGCTTTCTTT. Amino acids: CASSQALGAAFF. The chain employs TRBV14 and TRBJ1-1; maybe TRBD1 (6 bases). Germline V gene data show CDR1 as SGHDN and CDR2 as FVKESK. V gave up 1 base and J gave up 11 bases, with 11 bases separating them. This CDR3 comprises 12 residues.

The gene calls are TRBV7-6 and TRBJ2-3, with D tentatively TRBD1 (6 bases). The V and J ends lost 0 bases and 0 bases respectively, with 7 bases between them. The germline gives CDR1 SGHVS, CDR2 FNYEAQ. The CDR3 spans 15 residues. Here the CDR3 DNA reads TGTGCCAGCAGCTTAGCGAGGGGGAGCACAGATACGCAGTATTTT. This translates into CASSLARGSTDTQYF.

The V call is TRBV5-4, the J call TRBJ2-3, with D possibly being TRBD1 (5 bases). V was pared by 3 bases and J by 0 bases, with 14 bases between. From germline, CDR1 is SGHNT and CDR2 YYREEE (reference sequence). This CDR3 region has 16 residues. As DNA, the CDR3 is TGTGCCAGCAGCTCCTCCAGACAGCCTAGCACAGATACGCAGTATTTT. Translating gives CASSSSRQPSTDTQYF.

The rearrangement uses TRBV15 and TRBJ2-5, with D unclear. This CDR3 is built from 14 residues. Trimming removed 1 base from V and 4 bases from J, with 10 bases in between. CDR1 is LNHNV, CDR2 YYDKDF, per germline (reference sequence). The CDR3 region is CATSRGLVVETQYF. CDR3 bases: TGTGCCACCAGCAGAGGCTTGGTAGTAGAGACCCAGTACTTC.

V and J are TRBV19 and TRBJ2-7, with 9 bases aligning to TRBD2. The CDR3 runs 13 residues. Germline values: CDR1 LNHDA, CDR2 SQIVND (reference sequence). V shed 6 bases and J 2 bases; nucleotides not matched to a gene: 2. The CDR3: CASRTSGAYEQYF. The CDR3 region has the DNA TGTGCCAGTAGGACTAGCGGTGCCTACGAGCAGTACTTC.

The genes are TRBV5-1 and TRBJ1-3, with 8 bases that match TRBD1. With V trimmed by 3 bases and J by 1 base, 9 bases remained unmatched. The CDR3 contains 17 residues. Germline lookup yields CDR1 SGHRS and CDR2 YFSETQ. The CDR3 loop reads CASSSLTGALSGNTIYF. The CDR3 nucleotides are TGCGCCAGCAGCTCTTTGACAGGGGCCCTTTCTGGAAACACCATATATTTT.

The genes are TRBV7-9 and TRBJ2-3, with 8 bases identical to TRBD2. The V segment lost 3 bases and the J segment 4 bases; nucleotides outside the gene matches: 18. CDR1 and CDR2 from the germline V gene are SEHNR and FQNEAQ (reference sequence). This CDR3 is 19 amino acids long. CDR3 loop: CASSFPVLAEAAEPDTQYF. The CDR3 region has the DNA TGTGCCAGCAGCTTCCCGGTACTAGCGGAAGCAGCAGAGCCAGATACGCAGTATTTT.

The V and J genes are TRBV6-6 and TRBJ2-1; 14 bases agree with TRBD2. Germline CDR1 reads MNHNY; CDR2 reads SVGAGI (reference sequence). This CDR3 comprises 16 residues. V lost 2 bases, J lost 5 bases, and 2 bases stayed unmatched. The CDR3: CASSYPTSGGDNEQFF. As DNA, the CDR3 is TGTGCCAGCAGTTACCCGACTAGCGGGGGGGACAATGAGCAGTTCTTC.

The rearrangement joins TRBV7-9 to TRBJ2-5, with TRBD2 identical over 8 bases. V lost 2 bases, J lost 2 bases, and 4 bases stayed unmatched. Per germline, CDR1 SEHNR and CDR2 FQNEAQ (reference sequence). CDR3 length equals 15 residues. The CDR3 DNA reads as TGTGCCAGCAGCTTAAGCGGGGGCATTCAAGAGACCCAGTACTTC. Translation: CASSLSGGIQETQYF. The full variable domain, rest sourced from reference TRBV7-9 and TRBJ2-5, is DTGVSQNPRHKITKRGQNVTFRCDPISEHNRLYWYRQTLGQGPEFLTYFQNEAQLEKSRLLSDRFSAERPKGSFSTLEIQRTEQGDSAMYLCASSLSGGIQETQYFGPGTRLLVL.

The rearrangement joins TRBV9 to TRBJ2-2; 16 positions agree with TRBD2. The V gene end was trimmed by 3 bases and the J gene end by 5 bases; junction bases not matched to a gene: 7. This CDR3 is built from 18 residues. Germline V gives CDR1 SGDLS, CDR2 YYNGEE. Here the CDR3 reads CASSEGLAGGRVTGELFF. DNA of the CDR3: TGTGCCAGCAGCGAGGGACTAGCGGGAGGGCGCGTAACCGGGGAGCTGTTTTTT. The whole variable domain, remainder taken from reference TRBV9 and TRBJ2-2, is DSGVTQTPKHLITATGQRVTLRCSPRSGDLSVYWYQQSLDQGLQFLIQYYNGEERAKGNILERFSAQQFPDLHSELNLSSLELGDSALYFCASSEGLAGGRVTGELFFGEGSRLTVL.

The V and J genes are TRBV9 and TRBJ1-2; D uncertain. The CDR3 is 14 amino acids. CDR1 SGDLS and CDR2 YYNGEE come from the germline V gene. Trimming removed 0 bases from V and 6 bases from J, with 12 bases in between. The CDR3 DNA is TGTGCCAGCAGCGTAGGCCCGGGAACGGATGGCTACACCTTC. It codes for CASSVGPGTDGYTF.

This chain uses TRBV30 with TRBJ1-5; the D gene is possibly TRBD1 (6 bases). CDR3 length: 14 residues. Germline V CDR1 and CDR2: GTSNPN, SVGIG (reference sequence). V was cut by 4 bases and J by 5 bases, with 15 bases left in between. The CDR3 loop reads CAWNRGAGDQPQHF. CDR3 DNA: TGTGCCTGGAATCGGGGGGCAGGAGATCAGCCCCAGCATTTT.